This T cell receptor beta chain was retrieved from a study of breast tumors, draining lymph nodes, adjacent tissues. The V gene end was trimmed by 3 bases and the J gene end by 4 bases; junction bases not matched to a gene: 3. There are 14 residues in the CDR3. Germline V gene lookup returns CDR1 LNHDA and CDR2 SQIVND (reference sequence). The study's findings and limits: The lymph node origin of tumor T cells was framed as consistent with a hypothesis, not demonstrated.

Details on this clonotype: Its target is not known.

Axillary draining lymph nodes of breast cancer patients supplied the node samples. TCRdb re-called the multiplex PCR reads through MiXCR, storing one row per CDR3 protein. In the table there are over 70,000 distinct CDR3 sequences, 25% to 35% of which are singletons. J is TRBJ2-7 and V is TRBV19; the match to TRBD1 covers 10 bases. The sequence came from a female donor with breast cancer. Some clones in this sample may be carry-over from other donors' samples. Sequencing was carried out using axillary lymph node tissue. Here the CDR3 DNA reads TGTGCCAGTAGTATTGGGACAGGGGCTTACGAGCAGTACTTC. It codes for CASSIGTGAYEQYF.